Listed below are T cell receptor beta chains from one sample, sequenced in a study of blood T cell repertoires in COVID-19. Sequenced by immunoSEQ multiplex PCR; TCRdb stores in-frame clones only, minus some. The top ten clones hold roughly 7.4% of a sample with 200,000 to 250,000 clones, roughly 79% of them seen once. The material sequenced was peripheral blood. The receptors derive from a woman older than 75 with COVID-19, enrolled during active disease. The CDR3 runs from the conserved cysteine through the conserved F or W. Each record gives: J gene, D gene, V gene, CDR3 protein. A D gene is named only where the DNA matches it firmly.

J: TRBJ2-2
D: -
V: TRBV2
CDR3: CASSARGADTGELFF

J: TRBJ2-2
D: -
V: TRBV7-9
CDR3: CASSFAGPRSLNTGELFF

J: TRBJ2-4
D: -
V: TRBV4-2
CDR3: CASSQSSNIQYF

J: TRBJ1-4
D: -
V: TRBV5-5
CDR3: CASSLGTSLEKLFF

J: TRBJ2-1
D: TRBD2
V: TRBV9
CDR3: CASSAQGLAQDNEQFF

J: TRBJ1-1
D: -
V: TRBV7-6
CDR3: CASSRTEVSTEAFF

J: TRBJ2-3
D: TRBD2
V: TRBV2
CDR3: CASSLTSGRSSSDTQYF

J: TRBJ2-7
D: -
V: TRBV7-2
CDR3: CASSLVGRYEQYF

J: TRBJ1-1
D: -
V: TRBV6-8
CDR3: CASSYPRGNTEAFF

J: TRBJ1-2
D: -
V: TRBV16
CDR3: CASSQAGKNYGYTF

J: TRBJ2-7
D: TRBD2
V: TRBV6-2/TRBV6-3
CDR3: CASSPVIGRVEQYF

J: TRBJ1-5
D: -
V: TRBV11-2
CDR3: CASSLDLQNNQPQHF

J: TRBJ2-1
D: -
V: TRBV27
CDR3: CASSLTRGQYNEQFF

J: TRBJ1-6
D: -
V: TRBV7-8
CDR3: CASSLLLGQNSPLHF

J: TRBJ1-5
D: TRBD1
V: TRBV12-3/TRBV12-4
CDR3: CASRDRANQPQHF

J: TRBJ1-4
D: TRBD1
V: TRBV18
CDR3: CASSGQGATNEKLFF

J: TRBJ1-5
D: TRBD1
V: TRBV6-5
CDR3: CASRTGYQPQHF

J: TRBJ1-1
D: -
V: TRBV18
CDR3: CASSPGSEVNTEAFF

J: TRBJ2-4
D: -
V: TRBV5-6
CDR3: CASSLARKNIQYF

J: TRBJ1-1
D: -
V: TRBV29-1
CDR3: CSALTGFGTEAFF

J: TRBJ1-2
D: -
V: TRBV10-1
CDR3: CASSQNSNYGYTF

J: TRBJ1-2
D: -
V: TRBV30
CDR3: CAWSVRSGYGYTF

J: TRBJ1-1
D: -
V: TRBV5-6
CDR3: CASSWRQNTEAFF

J: TRBJ1-2
D: TRBD1
V: TRBV29-1
CDR3: CRGGGQGSSDYGYTF

J: TRBJ1-3
D: TRBD1
V: TRBV7-6
CDR3: CASSLERGDRGILSGNTIYF

J: TRBJ2-7
D: TRBD2
V: TRBV5-1
CDR3: CASSLDGTSVYEQYF

J: TRBJ2-3
D: TRBD2
V: TRBV3-1/TRBV3-2
CDR3: CASSQEILAGHHTQYF

J: TRBJ1-2
D: -
V: TRBV19
CDR3: CASSPRVADLPRNTF

J: TRBJ1-2
D: -
V: TRBV19
CDR3: CASSQQGYENGYTF

J: TRBJ2-1
D: TRBD2
V: TRBV7-2
CDR3: CASSQIAGGISEQFF

J: TRBJ1-1
D: -
V: TRBV27
CDR3: CASSLGMNTEAFF

J: TRBJ2-3
D: -
V: TRBV7-8
CDR3: CASSSPELTDTQYF

J: TRBJ2-3
D: TRBD2
V: TRBV6-5
CDR3: CASSYSLRGAGDTQYF

J: TRBJ2-6
D: -
V: TRBV7-6
CDR3: CASSARQVGTSGANVLTF

J: TRBJ1-5
D: -
V: TRBV5-5
CDR3: CASSLEGSSNQPQHF

J: TRBJ1-1
D: TRBD1
V: TRBV10-2
CDR3: CASTRTGKNTEAFF

J: TRBJ1-4
D: -
V: TRBV18
CDR3: CASSPSGQGLEKLFF

J: TRBJ2-1
D: -
V: TRBV3-1/TRBV3-2
CDR3: CASSQPGPAVEQFF

J: TRBJ2-5
D: TRBD2
V: TRBV19
CDR3: CASSITPGGFQETQYF

J: TRBJ1-4
D: -
V: TRBV11-2
CDR3: CASSTRGRAEKLFF

J: TRBJ1-2
D: -
V: TRBV5-4
CDR3: CASSTTGYGYTF

J: TRBJ1-4
D: -
V: TRBV29-1
CDR3: CSVRGGNEKLFF

J: TRBJ2-1
D: -
V: TRBV28
CDR3: CASSLDPRIGNEQFF

J: TRBJ2-5
D: -
V: TRBV11-1
CDR3: CASSPRDTQETQYF

J: TRBJ2-1
D: TRBD2
V: TRBV5-1
CDR3: CASSSPGGEQFF

J: TRBJ2-6
D: -
V: TRBV7-9
CDR3: CASSRGGSGANVLTF

J: TRBJ1-2
D: -
V: TRBV28
CDR3: CASSYPGENYGYTF

J: TRBJ1-5
D: -
V: TRBV12-3/TRBV12-4
CDR3: CASSSRLDQPQHF

J: TRBJ1-4
D: -
V: TRBV18
CDR3: CASSPDRTTNEKLFF

J: TRBJ2-5
D: -
V: TRBV2
CDR3: CASSQNGGQETQYF